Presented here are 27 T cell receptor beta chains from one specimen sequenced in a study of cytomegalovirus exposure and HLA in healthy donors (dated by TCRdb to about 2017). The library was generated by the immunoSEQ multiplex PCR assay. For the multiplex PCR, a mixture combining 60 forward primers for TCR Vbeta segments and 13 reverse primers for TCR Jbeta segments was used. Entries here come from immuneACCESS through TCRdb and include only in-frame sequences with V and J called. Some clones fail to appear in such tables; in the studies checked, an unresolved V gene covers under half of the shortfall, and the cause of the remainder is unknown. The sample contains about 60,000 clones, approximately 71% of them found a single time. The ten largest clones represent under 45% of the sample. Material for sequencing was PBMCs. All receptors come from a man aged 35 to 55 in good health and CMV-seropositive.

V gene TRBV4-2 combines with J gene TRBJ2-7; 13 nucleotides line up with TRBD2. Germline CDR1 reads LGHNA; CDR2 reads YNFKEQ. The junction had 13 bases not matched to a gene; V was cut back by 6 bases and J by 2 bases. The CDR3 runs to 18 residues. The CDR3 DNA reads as TGTGCCAGCAGTCCGGGACTAGCGGGGTCCCTTTACGCCTACGAGCAGTACTTC. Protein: CASSPGLAGSLYAYEQYF.

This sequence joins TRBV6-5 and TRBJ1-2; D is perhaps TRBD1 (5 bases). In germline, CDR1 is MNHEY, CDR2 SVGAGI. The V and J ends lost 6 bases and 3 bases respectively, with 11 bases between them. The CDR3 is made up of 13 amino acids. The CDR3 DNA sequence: TGTGCCAGCAGCCCGGACATAGACTATGGCTACACCTTC. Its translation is CASSPDIDYGYTF.

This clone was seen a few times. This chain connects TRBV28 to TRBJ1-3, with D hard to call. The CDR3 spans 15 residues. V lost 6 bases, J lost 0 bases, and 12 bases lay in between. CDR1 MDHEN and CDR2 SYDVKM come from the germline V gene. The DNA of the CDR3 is TGTGCCAGCAGAACCAGCGCGAACTCTGGAAACACCATATATTTT. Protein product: CASRTSANSGNTIYF. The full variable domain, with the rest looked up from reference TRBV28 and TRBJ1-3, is DVKVTQSSRYLVKRTGEKVFLECVQDMDHENMFWYRQDPGLGLRLIYFSYDVKMKEKGDIPEGYSVSREKKERFSLILESASTNQTSMYLCASRTSANSGNTIYFGEGSWLTVV.

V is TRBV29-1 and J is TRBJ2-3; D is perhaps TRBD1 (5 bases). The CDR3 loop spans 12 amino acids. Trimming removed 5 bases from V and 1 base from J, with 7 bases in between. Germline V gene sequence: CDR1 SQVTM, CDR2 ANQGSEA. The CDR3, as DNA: TGCAGCGTTTTGACAGGCACAGATACGCAGTATTTT. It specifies CSVLTGTDTQYF.

As DNA, the CDR3 is TGTGCCAGTCGTACTCGTGGAGGGATGTCTACGTCGCAGTACTTC. It is translated as CASRTRGGMSTSQYF. The V and J genes are TRBV5-6 and TRBJ2-7, with D possibly TRBD2 on 6 matching bases. The germline V gene has CDR1 SGHDT and CDR2 YYEEEE. This CDR3 is built from 15 residues. Trimming took 8 bases from V and 9 from J, leaving 27 bases between them.

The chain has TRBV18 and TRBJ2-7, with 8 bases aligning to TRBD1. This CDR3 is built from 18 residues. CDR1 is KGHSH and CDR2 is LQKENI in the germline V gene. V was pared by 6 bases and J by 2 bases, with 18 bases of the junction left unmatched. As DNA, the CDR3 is TGTGCCAGCTCCCTACATCCCCCTCAGGGGGCGAGGGCCTACGAGCAGTACTTC. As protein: CASSLHPPQGARAYEQYF.

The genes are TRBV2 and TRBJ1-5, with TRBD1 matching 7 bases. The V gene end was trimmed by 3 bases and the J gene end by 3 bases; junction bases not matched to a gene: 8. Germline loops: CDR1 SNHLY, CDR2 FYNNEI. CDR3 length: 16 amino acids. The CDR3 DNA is TGTGCCAGCAGTGATCGGTTAGGGGGCCCCAATCAGCCCCAGCATTTT. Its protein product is CASSDRLGGPNQPQHF.

This CDR3 reads CASRPTPPSQPQHF. CDR3 DNA sequence: TGTGCCAGCAGACCCACTCCGCCTAGTCAGCCCCAGCATTTT. V is TRBV6-5 and J is TRBJ1-5; D ambiguous. The CDR3 has 14 amino acids. Germline V CDR1 and CDR2: MNHEY, SVGAGI. Trimming stripped 6 bases from V and 6 bases from J, with 15 bases between.

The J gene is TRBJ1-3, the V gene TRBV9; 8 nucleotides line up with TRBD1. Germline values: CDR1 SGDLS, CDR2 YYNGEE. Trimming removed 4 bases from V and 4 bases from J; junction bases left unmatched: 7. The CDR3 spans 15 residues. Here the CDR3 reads CASSPRTGHGNTIYF. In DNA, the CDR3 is TGTGCCAGCAGCCCCAGGACAGGGCACGGAAACACCATATATTTT.

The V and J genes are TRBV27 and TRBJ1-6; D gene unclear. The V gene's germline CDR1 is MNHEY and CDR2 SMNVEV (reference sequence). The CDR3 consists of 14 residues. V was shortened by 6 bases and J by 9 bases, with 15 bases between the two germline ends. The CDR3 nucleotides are TGTGCCAGCAGCGAGGGAGTTTGGGGTTCACCCCTCCACTTT. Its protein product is CASSEGVWGSPLHF.

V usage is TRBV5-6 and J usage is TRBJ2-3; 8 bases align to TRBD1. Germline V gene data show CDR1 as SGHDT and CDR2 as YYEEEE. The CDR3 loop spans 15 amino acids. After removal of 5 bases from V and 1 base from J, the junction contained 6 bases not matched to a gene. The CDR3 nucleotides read TGTGCCAGCAGGGAGGGGACAGGAGGCACAGATACGCAGTATTTT. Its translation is CASREGTGGTDTQYF.

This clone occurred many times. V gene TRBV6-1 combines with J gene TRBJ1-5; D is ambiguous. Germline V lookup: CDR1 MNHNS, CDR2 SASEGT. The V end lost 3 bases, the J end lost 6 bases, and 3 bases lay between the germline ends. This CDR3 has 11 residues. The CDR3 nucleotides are TGTGCCAGCAGTGATCTTCAGCCCCAGCATTTT. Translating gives CASSDLQPQHF.

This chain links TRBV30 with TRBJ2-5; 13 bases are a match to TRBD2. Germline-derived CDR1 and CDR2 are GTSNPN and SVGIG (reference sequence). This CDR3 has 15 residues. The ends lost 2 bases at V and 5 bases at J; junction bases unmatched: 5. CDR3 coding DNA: TGTGCCTGGAGTCCGGGACTAGCGGGGTCCGAGACCCAGTACTTC. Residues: CAWSPGLAGSETQYF.

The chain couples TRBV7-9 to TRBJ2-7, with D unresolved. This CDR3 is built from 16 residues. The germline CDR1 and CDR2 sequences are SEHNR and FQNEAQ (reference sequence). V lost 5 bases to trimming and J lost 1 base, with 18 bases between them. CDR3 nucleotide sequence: TGTGCCAGCAGCCAAGAGGTTTCCCCGTTTTCCTACGAGCAGTACTTC. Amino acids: CASSQEVSPFSYEQYF.

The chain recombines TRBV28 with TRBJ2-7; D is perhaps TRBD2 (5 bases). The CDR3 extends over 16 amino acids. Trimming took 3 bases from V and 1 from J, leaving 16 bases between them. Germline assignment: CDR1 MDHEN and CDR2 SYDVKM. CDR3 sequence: CASSFLSGGLSYEQYF. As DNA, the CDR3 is TGTGCCAGCAGTTTTTTAAGCGGTGGGCTATCCTACGAGCAGTACTTC.

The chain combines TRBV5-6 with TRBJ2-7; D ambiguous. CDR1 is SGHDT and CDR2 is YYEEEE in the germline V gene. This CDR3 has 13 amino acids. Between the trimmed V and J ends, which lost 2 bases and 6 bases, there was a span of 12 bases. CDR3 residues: CASSFFGPGEQYF. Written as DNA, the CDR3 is TGTGCCAGCAGCTTTTTCGGCCCGGGCGAGCAGTACTTC.

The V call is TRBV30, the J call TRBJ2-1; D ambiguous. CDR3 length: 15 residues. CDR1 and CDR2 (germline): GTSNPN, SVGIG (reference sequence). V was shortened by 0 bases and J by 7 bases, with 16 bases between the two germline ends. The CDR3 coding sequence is TGTGCCTGGAGTGTAATGTCAGGCTCGTGGAATGAGCAGTTCTTC. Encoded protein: CAWSVMSGSWNEQFF.

CDR3 protein: CASSLWGVGSDGTEAFF. The CDR3 DNA reads as TGTGCCAGCAGCTTATGGGGGGTCGGGTCGGACGGCACTGAAGCTTTCTTT. The chain links TRBV7-3 to TRBJ1-1, with D perhaps TRBD1 (5 bases). Germline V lookup: CDR1 SGHTA, CDR2 FQGTGA. This CDR3 region has 17 residues. Between the trimmed V and J ends, which lost 2 bases and 4 bases, there was a span of 20 bases.

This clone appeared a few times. CDR3 bases: TGTGCCAGCAGTCCTTCCTCGGACAGACACACTGAAGCTTTCTTT. This encodes CASSPSSDRHTEAFF. V gene TRBV6-6 combines with J gene TRBJ1-1; D perhaps matches TRBD1 (6 bases). This CDR3 has 15 amino acids. With 5 bases removed from V and 3 bases from J, the gap between germline ends came to 16 bases. Germline-derived CDR1 and CDR2 are MNHNY and SVGAGI (reference sequence).

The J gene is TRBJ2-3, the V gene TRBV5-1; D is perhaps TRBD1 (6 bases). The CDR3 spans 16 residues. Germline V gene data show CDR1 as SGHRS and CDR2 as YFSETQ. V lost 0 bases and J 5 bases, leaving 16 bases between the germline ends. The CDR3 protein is CASSLEVSLRGDTQYF. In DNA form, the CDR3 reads TGCGCCAGCAGCTTGGAGGTCAGCCTCAGGGGAGATACGCAGTATTTT.

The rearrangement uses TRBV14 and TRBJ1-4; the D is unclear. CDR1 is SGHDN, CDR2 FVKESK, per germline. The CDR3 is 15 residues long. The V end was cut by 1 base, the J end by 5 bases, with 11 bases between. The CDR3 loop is CASSQARAENEKLFF. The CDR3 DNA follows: TGTGCCAGCAGCCAAGCGAGGGCAGAAAATGAAAAACTGTTTTTT.

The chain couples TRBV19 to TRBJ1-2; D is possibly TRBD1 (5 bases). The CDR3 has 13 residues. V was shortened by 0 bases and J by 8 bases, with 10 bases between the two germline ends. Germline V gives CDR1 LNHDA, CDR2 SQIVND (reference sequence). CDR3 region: CASSIDQGDGYTF. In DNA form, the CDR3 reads TGTGCCAGTAGTATAGATCAGGGTGACGGCTACACCTTC.

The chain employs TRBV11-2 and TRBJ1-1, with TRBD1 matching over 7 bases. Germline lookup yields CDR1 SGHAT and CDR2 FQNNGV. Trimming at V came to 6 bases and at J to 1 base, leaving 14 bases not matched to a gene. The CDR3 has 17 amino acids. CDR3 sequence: CASRLPGRQGSNTEAFF. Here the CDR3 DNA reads TGTGCCAGCAGACTTCCTGGGCGACAGGGTTCGAACACTGAAGCTTTCTTT.

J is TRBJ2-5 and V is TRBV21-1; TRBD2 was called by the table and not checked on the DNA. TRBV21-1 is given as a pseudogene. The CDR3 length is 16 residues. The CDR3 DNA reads TGTGCCAGCAGCAAGAGAGTAGCGGGGGAGGATGAGACCCAGTACTTC. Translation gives CASSKRVAGEDETQYF.

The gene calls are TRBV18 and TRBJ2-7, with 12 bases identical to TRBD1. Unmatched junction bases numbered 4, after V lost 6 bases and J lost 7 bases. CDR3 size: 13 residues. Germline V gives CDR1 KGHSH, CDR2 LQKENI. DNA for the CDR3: TGTGCCAGCTCCAGGGACAGGGGGCTTGAGCAGTACTTC. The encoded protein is CASSRDRGLEQYF.

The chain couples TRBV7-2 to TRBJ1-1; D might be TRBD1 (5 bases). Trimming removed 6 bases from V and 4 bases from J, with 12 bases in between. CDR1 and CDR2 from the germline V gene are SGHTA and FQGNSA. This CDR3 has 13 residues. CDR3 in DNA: TGTGCCAGCAGTCCGGGGGTCTTCACTGAAGCTTTCTTT. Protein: CASSPGVFTEAFF.

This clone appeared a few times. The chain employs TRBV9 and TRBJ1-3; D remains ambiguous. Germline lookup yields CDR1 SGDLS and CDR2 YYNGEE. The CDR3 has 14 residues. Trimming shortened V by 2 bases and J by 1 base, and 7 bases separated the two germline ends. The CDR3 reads CASSVRVSGNTIYF. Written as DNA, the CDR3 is TGTGCCAGCAGCGTCCGGGTATCTGGAAACACCATATATTTT. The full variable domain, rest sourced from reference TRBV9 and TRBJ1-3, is DSGVTQTPKHLITATGQRVTLRCSPRSGDLSVYWYQQSLDQGLQFLIQYYNGEERAKGNILERFSAQQFPDLHSELNLSSLELGDSALYFCASSVRVSGNTIYFGEGSWLTVV.